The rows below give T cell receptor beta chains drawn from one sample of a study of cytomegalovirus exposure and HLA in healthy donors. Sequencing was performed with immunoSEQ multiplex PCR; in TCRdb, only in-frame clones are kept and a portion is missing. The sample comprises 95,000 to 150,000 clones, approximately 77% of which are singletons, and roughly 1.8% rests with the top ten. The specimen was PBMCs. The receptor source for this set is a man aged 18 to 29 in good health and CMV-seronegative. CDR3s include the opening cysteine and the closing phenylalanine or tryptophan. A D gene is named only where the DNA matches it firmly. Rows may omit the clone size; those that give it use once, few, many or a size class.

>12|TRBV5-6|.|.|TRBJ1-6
TGTGCCAGCACCCGGGGGGCAACACCCCTCCACTTT
CASTRGATPLHF
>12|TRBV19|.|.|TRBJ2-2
TGTGCCAGTCAACAGAACACCGGGGAGCTGTTTTTT
CASQQNTGELFF
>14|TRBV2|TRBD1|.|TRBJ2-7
TGTGCCAGCAGTTTGGGGACAGGCACCTACGAGCAGTACTTC
CASSLGTGTYEQYF
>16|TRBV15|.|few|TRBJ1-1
TGTGCCACCAGCAGAGGGAGGGTCACATTGAACACTGAAGCTTTCTTT
CATSRGRVTLNTEAFF
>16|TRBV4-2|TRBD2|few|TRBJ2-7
TGTGCCAGCAGCCAAGGAGCGGGGGGCCCCCTATTAAGGCAGTACTTC
CASSQGAGGPLLRQYF
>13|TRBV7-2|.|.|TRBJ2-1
TGTGCCAGCAGCTTAGAAGGGAGGAATGAGCAGTTCTTC
CASSLEGRNEQFF
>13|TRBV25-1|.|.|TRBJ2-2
TGTGCCAGCAGCGGGAGTATCACCGGGGAGCTGTTTTTT
CASSGSITGELFF
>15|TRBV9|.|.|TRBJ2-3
TGTGCCAGCAGCGTAGACTCTCGCGGCACAGATACGCAGTATTTT
CASSVDSRGTDTQYF
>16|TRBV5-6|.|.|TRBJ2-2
TGTGCCAGCAGCTCTACTGAGCCCCCGAACACCGGGGAGCTGTTTTTT
CASSSTEPPNTGELFF
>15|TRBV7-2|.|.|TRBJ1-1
TGTGCCAGCATCTCAACCGGGACACCGTCCACTGAAGCTTTCTTT
CASISTGTPSTEAFF
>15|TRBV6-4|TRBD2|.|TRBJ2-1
TGTGCCAGCAGTGGGACTAGCGGGGGGGCCAATGAGCAGTTCTTC
CASSGTSGGANEQFF
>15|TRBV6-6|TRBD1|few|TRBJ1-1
TGTGCCAGCCATAGGGCGACAGGGAAGGGAACTGAAGCTTTCTTT
CASHRATGKGTEAFF
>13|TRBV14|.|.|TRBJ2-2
TGTGCCAGCAGCCAATTCAGTAACGGGGAGCTGTTTTTT
CASSQFSNGELFF
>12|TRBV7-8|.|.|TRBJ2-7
TGTGCCAGCAGCCTATCTTTCTACGAGCAGTACTTC
CASSLSFYEQYF
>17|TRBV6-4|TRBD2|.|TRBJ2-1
TGTGCCAGCAGTCGAGCCCCTAGCGGGGGGGGTTACAATGAGCAGTTCTTC
CASSRAPSGGGYNEQFF
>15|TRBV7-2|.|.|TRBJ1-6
TGTGCCAGCAGCTTAGACGGGGGTAATAATTCACCCCTCCACTTT
CASSLDGGNNSPLHF
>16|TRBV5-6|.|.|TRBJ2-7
TGTGCCAGCAGCCCCCTCGAAGGTAGGAGGGGAGGTGAGCAGTACTTC
CASSPLEGRRGGEQYF
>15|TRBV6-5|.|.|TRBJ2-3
TGTGCCAGCAGGGACAGCTCCTTTCGCACAGATACGCAGTATTTT
CASRDSSFRTDTQYF
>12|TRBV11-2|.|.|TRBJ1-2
TGTGCCAGCAGCTTAGGGGGCAGGGGCTACACCTTC
CASSLGGRGYTF
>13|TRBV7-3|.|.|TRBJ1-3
TGTGCCAGCGGGCCCCACTCTGGAAACACCATATATTTT
CASGPHSGNTIYF
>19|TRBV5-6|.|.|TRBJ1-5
TGTGCCAGCAGCTCCTCACTCCCCTCAGGGGATTGGAACAATCAGCCCCAGCATTTT
CASSSSLPSGDWNNQPQHF
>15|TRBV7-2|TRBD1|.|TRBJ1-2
TGTGCCAGCAGCTCGCTGCGGGACAGGAGCTATGGCTACACCTTC
CASSSLRDRSYGYTF
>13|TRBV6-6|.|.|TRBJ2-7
TGTGCCAGCACCCACGGAGGTTTATACGAGCAGTACTTC
CASTHGGLYEQYF
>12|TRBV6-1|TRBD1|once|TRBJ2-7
TGTGCCAGCAGTGAAGGGACAGGGAGTGTGTACTTC
CASSEGTGSVYF
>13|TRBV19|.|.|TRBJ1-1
TGTGCCAGTAGTCCCAGGGGTATGTCTGAAGCTTTCTTT
CASSPRGMSEAFF
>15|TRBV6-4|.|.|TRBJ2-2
TGTGCCAGCAGTGACTCGGCAGGGGGAGGCGGGGAGCTGTTTTTT
CASSDSAGGGGELFF
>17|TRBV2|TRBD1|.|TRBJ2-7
TGTGCCAGCAGTGATAGCACTTGGGGACAGGGCTCCTACGAGCAGTACTTC
CASSDSTWGQGSYEQYF
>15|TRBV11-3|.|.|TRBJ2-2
TGTGCCAGCAGCTCCCAGGGGATAGGTACCGGGGAGCTGTTTTTT
CASSSQGIGTGELFF
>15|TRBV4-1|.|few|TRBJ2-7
TGCGCCAGCAGCCAAGATTGGAGCACGACCTACGAGCAGTACTTC
CASSQDWSTTYEQYF
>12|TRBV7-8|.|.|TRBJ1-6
TGTGCCAGCAGCTTACAGGGTTCACCCCTCCACTTT
CASSLQGSPLHF
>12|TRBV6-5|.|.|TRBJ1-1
TGTGCCAGCAGTTACTCCACAGGAGAAGCTTTCTTT
CASSYSTGEAFF
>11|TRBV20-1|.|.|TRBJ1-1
TGCAGTGGGGCTCAGAACACTGAAGCTTTCTTT
CSGAQNTEAFF
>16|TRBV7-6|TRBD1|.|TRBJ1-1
TGTGCCAGCAGCTCTTCCCCGGGACAGCTGAACACTGAAGCTTTCTTT
CASSSSPGQLNTEAFF
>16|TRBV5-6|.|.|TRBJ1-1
TGTGCCAGCAGCTCGGCTTATTTGCGGGGGAACACTGAAGCTTTCTTT
CASSSAYLRGNTEAFF
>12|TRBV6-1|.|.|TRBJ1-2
TGTGCCAGCAACCGGAAAGGGGGTGGCTACACCTTC
CASNRKGGGYTF
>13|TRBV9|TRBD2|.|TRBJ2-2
TGTGCCAGCCAGCGGGATTTAACCGGGGAGCTGTTTTTT
CASQRDLTGELFF
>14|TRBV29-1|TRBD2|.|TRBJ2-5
TGCAGCGCTGGAGCGGGGAACCCGCAAGAGACCCAGTACTTC
CSAGAGNPQETQYF
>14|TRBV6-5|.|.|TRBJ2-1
TGTGCCAGCAGGCGGGGAACGGGCTACAATGAGCAGTTCTTC
CASRRGTGYNEQFF
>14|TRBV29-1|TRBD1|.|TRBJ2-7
TGCAGCGTAATCGACAGGGCGTCCTCCTACGAGCAGTACTTC
CSVIDRASSYEQYF
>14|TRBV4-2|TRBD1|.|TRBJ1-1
TGTGCCAGCAGCCAACCGGGACAGCTCACTGAAGCTTTCTTT
CASSQPGQLTEAFF
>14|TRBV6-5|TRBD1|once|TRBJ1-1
TGTGCCAGCAGCCCGGACAGGGGAAAAAATGAAGCTTTCTTT
CASSPDRGKNEAFF
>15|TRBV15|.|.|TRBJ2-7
TGTGCCACCAGCAGACCCTCCCAGGGGTCGTACGAGCAGTACTTC
CATSRPSQGSYEQYF
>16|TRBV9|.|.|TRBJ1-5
TGTGCCAGCAGCCCAGCTTCGGGGGGGGGTCTTACGGCCCAGCATTTT
CASSPASGGGLTAQHF
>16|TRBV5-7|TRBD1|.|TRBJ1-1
TGTGCCAGCAGCTCTCAGGGGGTAGTGGTGAACACTGAAGCTTTCTTT
CASSSQGVVVNTEAFF